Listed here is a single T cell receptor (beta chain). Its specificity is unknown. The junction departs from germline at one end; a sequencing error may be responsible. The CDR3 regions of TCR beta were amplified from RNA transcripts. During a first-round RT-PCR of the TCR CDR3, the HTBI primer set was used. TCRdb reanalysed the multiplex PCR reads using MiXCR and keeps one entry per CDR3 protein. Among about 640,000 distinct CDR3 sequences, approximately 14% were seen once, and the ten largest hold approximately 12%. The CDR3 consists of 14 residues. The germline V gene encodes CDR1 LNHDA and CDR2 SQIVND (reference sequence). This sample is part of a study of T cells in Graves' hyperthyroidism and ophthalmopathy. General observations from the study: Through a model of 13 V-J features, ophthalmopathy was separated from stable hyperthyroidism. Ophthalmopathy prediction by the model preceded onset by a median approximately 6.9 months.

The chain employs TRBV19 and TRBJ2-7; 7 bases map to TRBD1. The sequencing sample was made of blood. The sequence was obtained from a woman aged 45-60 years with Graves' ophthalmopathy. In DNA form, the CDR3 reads TGTGTCAGTAGTCAAAGACAGGGACCCTACGAGCAGTACTTC. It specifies CVSSQRQGPYEQYF.